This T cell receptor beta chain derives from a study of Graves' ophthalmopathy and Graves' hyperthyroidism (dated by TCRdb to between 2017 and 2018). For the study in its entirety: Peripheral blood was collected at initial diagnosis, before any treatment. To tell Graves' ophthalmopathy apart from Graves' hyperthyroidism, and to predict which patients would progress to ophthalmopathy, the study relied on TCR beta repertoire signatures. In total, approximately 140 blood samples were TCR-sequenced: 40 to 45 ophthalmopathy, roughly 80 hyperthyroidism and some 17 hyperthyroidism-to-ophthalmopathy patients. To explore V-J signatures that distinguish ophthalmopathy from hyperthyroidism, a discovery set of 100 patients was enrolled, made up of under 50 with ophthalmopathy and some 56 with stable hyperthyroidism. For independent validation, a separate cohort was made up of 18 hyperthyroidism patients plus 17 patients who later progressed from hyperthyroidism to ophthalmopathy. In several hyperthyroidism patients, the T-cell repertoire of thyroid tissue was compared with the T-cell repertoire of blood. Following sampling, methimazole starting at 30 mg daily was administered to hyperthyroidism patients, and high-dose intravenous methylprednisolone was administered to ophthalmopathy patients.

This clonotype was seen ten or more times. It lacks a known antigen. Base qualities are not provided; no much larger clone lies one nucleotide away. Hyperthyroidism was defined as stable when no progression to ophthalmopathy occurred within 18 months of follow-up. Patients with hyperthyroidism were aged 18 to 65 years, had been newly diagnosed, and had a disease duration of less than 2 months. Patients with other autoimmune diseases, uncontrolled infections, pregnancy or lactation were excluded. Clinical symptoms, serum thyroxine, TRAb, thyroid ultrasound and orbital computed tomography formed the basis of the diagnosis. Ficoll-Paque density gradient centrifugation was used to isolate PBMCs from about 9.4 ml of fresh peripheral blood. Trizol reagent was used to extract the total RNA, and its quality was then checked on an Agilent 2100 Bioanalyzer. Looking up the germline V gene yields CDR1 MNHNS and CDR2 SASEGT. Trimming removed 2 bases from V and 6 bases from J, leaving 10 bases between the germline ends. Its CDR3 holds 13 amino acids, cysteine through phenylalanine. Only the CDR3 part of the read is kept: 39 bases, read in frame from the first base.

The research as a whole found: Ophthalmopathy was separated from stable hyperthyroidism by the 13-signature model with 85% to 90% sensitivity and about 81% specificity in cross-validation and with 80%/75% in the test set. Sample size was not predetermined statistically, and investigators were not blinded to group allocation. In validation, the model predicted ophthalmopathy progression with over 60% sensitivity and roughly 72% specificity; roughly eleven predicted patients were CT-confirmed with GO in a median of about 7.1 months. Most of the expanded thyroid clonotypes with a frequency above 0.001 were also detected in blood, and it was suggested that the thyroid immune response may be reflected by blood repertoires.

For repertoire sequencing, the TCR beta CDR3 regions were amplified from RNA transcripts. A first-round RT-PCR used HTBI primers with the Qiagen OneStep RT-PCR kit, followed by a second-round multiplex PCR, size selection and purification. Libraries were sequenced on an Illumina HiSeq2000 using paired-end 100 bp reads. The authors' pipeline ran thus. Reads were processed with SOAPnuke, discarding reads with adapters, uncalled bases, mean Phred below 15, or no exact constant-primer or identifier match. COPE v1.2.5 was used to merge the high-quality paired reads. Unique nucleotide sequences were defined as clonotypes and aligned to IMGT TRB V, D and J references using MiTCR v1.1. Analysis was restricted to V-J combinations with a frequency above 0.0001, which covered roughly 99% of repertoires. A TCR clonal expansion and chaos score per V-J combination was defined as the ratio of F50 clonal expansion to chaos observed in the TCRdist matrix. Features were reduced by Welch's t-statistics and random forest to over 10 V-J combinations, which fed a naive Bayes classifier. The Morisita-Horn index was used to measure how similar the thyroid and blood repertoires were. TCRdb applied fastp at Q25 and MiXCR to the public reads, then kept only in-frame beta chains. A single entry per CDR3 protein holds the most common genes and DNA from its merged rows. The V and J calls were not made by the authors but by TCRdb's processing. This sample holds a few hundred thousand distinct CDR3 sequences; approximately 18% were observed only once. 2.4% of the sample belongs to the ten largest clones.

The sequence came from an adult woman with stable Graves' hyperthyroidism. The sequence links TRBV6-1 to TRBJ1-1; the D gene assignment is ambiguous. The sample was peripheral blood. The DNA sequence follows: TGTGCCAGCAGTGAACTCGGGTCCGCTGAAGCTTTCTTT. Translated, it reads CASSELGSAEAFF.